This T cell receptor beta chain is drawn from a study of liver allograft versus peripheral blood T cells. Across the study: Blood and transplanted-liver T cell receptor repertoires from recipients were compared.

CDR1 SGHAT and CDR2 FQDESV come from the germline V gene (reference sequence). This CDR3 contains 15 residues. Trimming cost V 6 bases and J 5 bases; bases outside gene matches: 12. Via MiXCR, TCRdb re-called the reads, giving one row per CDR3 protein. The sample has 9,700 or so distinct CDR3 sequences, roughly 26% seen once. This clonotype showed up many times. Its cognate antigen is unknown. General study points: Repertoires of T cell receptors in liver allografts reportedly differed from peripheral blood repertoires.

J is TRBJ2-7 and V is TRBV11-1; 8 bases match TRBD1. The source of this sequence is a human patient who had a liver transplant. Some T cells may have come from the graft donor. The CDR3 bases are TGTGCCAGCAGTTACAATGTTGACAGGGGTCACGAGCAGTACTTC. Its protein product is CASSYNVDRGHEQYF.